This TCR beta chain was sequenced for a study of OX40 agonist ivuxolimab in advanced cancers. The germline gives CDR1 MNHEY, CDR2 SMNVEV (reference sequence). CDR3 length: 14 amino acids. Trimming took 2 bases from V and 4 from J, leaving 12 bases between them. Profiling relied on immunoSEQ multiplex PCR, and the TCRdb table lists in-frame clones only, not all of them. The sample has roughly 66,000 clones, roughly four fifths seen once. To note about this clone: Other nucleotide sequences from this sample produce the same CDR3.

The V and J genes are TRBV27 and TRBJ2-7, with a possible D match to TRBD2 (5 bases). The TCR comes from an adult with an advanced solid tumor such as melanoma, head and neck, liver or kidney cancer. The sequencing used CD4+ or CD8+ T cells sorted from blood, collected in a trial of the OX40 agonist ivuxolimab. Here the CDR3 reads CASSLGGEGYEQYF. DNA for the CDR3: TGTGCCAGCAGTTTAGGCGGAGAGGGTTACGAGCAGTACTTC.